The following is a TCR beta chain sequence with its context. What this receptor recognizes is not known. There are no base qualities to consult, and no much larger clone falls within one base. This record belongs to a study of cytomegalovirus exposure and HLA in healthy donors (dated by TCRdb to the late 2010s). Background on the whole study: In an earlier analysis of around 540 of the donors, 276 Gb of sequence data and 117 million unique TCR beta sequences from 150 million to 200 million T cells were reported. HLA typing covered class I and class II loci at four-digit resolution. On average, roughly 240,000 unique TCR beta nucleotide sequences were sequenced per donor among several hundred genotyped donors of the cohort, with roughly 19% of those sequences being non-productive. The study aimed to test whether cataloging public T cell receptors could reveal signatures of past pathogen exposure. To predict cytomegalovirus infection status, the study brought together high-throughput TCR immunosequencing, statistical association of individual TCRs with disease status, and machine learning. Roughly 5 DR-DQ haplotypes were handled as single units for association and clustering, since linkage in the cohort was strong. Alongside the repertoire data, information on donor age, sex, ethnicity and CMV serostatus was compiled. A separate validation cohort of about 110 different subjects was used in addition to the 666-subject first cohort. To study patterns of TCR occurrence, a later analysis re-analyzed previously published TCR beta repertoires from several hundred donors and added high-resolution HLA genotyping. The number of typed donors differed by locus: roughly 620-630 for A, B, C, DRB1 and DQB1; about 520 for DQA1; over 600 for DPA1; and roughly 450 for DPB1. Rather than drawing on any new phenotypic data, the later analysis identified candidate immune exposures from TCR beta sequences and the way those sequences occurred across donors. All discovery cohort repertoires had been generated on a single sequencing platform. An earlier analysis of more than 450 of the donors used high-throughput TCR beta sequencing to judge whether each TCR beta V gene segment behaved as functional or pseudogenic. Of the roughly 400 genotyped donors, more than 75% were placed in the genetic ancestry cluster associated with self-reported Caucasian donors. The study profiled the T cell repertoires of around 700 subjects by immunosequencing and related them to cytomegalovirus serostatus. An early release that covered some 630 HLA-typed donors contained 250 to 350 gigabases of sequencing data and 80 million or so unique TCR sequences. A later genetic analysis used genome-wide SNP genotypes for 398 of the 666 donors, treating that subset as a discovery cohort.

The method behind the library was the immunoSEQ multiplex PCR assay. A mixture of 60 forward primers for TCR Vbeta segments and 13 reverse primers for TCR Jbeta segments was used in the multiplex PCR. A multiplex PCR assay on genomic DNA amplified the CDR3 region of rearranged TCR beta genes. The Illumina HiSeq System was used to sequence the amplified TCR beta libraries as 87-base-pair reads. For the original study's pipeline: Across the roughly 640 repertoires, a later analysis counted approximately 83 million unique TCR beta chains, approximately 10 million of which were shared by at least two donors. A nearest-neighbor algorithm error-corrected the raw reads and collapsed the reads into unique sequences, merging closely related sequences to remove PCR and sequencing errors. V, D and J gene segments were assigned by aligning CDR3 sequences to IMGT reference sequences. For a sequence to be retained, at least a six-nucleotide match to both a V gene segment and a J gene segment was required. Rearrangements were classified as productive when the CDR3 lacked stop codons and remained in frame with V and J, and all other rearrangements were classified as non-productive. CDR3 was defined according to IMGT convention as the region running from the second conserved V-encoded cysteine to the conserved J-encoded phenylalanine. Sequences without an unambiguous match to a single V gene segment were excluded from the earlier analysis of 450 to 650 of the donors. An earlier analysis of several hundred of the donors called V segments functional above 56.7% productive rearrangements and segregating when the between-donor standard deviation exceeded 5%. A statistical classification framework was developed to diagnose cytomegalovirus status using the catalog of TCR beta chain sequences. In a later analysis, V and J genes were assigned by comparing TCR nucleotide sequences against IMGT/GENE-DB human TR gene sequences. A later analysis assigned CDR3 sequences and most-parsimonious VDJ recombination scenarios with the TCRdist pipeline. In a later analysis, every TCR beta chain was defined by the combination of its CDR3 amino acid sequence and its V-gene family, and reads without a unique V-gene family were dropped. In a later analysis, 500 to 700 highly shared, low-generation-probability nucleotide sequences were removed to address suspected cross-contamination and a sequencing artifact. In a later analysis, a clonal expansion index for each public chain was calculated from normalized within-repertoire ranks of inferred template counts. In a later analysis, generation probabilities were computed using a VDJ recombination model fitted to out-of-frame rearrangements, and the results were checked against IGoR. In a later analysis, TCR-TCR, TCR-HLA and TCR-CMV co-occurrence was scored with hypergeometric tests, and a repertoire-size bias correction was applied to TCR pairs. A later analysis estimated false discovery rates by permuting HLA or CMV assignments 20 times. In a later analysis, co-occurring TCRs were grouped using DBSCAN, and TCRdist sequence similarity was added for clustering within HLA-allele-positive subsets. Co-occurrence clustering excluded repertoires with fewer than 30,000 or more than 120,000 public chains, plus five with anomalous nucleotide sharing. As stored in TCRdb, this immuneACCESS dataset retains in-frame rearrangements with V and J assigned. A fraction of the clones does not appear; measured against another copy, unresolved V genes explain less than half of the discrepancy, and the remainder lacks a known reason. V, J and clone size are those of that table, while D and trimming were read from the DNA. The sample table records approximately 130,000 clones; under 85% of these occur just once. Of the sample, around 1.7% is held by the ten largest clones.

Study-wide findings and limitations: In a later analysis, TCR association rates were found to vary across HLA loci, with the most associated TCRs seen for DRB1 alleles and the fewest for HLA-C alleles. Broadly in line with IMGT annotations, most TCR beta V segments showed up in productive rearrangements about 87% or about 30% of the time in an earlier analysis of 587 of the donors. The authors suggested that the approach could potentially be extended to other disease states and immunological phenotypes. Compared with equally common non-associated chains, HLA-associated TCR beta chains in a later analysis were more clonally expanded and had lower generation probabilities. Most TCR sequences were seen in very few donors, while some public TCRs were found in many individuals. A cluster of highly shared sequence variants was judged likely to be a technical artifact of the sequencing pipeline. According to a later analysis, parvovirus B19, influenza, CMV and Epstein-Barr virus appeared linked to several top co-occurrence clusters. This cohort had only TCR beta chains sequenced, and the lack of alpha or paired-chain data limited which features could be detected. The study listed 164 TCR beta chains as associated with cytomegalovirus. A later analysis found that most CMV-associated TCR beta chains appeared HLA-restricted, with HLA associations seemingly driven largely by CMV exposure. Linkage disequilibrium might explain the correlated functional status among segregating V segments, but an unknown experimental factor could not be ruled out. Specific HLA alleles were associated with 16,951 TCR beta sequences at a false discovery rate of 0.05 in a later analysis. In both the original and validation cohorts, the classifier was reported to diagnose cytomegalovirus status with high specificity and sensitivity. In a later genetic analysis, fewer N-insertions in productive TCRs were reported among donors in an Asian-associated ancestry cluster than the 666-donor mean. HLA typing was unavailable for some donors at each locus, so association tests used only the typed subset. Because the 87-base-pair reads could not distinguish some IMGT-functional V segments, including TRBV6-2 and TRBV6-3, those segments were excluded. In vitro tests confirmed that a few of the cytomegalovirus-associated TCR beta chains recognize cytomegalovirus antigens. V-gene and J-gene trimming of TCR beta chains was associated with a missense DCLRE1C variant in a later genetic analysis, and the association was replicated in an independent cohort. The only immune exposure information available for the cohort was CMV serostatus. Roughly uniform sequencing depth across donors was assumed in presence/absence analyses, although this assumption may not hold. When HLA alleles, especially DR and DQ, strongly co-occurred, attributing TCR associations to individual alleles was difficult. A further reported finding was that TCR beta sequences accurately predicted the HLA-A and HLA-B alleles for most subjects in the first cohort. Some 16 rarely observed V segments, including chromosome 9 orphons, were excluded from the earlier analysis of almost 600 of the donors because counts were too low.

In total, 666 healthy bone marrow donors made up the cohort. At the time of sampling, every cohort member was nominally healthy, though immune exposures that went unrecorded were likely present. The donor was CMV seronegative and was included in the group of 352 seronegative cohort members. A peripheral blood sample was provided by each donor, and peripheral blood mononuclear cells were used for TCR beta sequencing. Genomic DNA was extracted from the blood cell samples with the Qiagen DNeasy Blood Extraction Kit. Including the terminal cysteine and phenylalanine, the CDR3 comprises 16 residues. Left in the record is the CDR3 DNA by itself, 48 bases read in frame from the first base. As encoded in the germline V gene, CDR1 is MGHRA while CDR2 is YSYEKL. Trimming accounts for 4 bases at V and 6 bases at J, while the number of junction bases matched to no gene is 10.

Sequencing input: PBMCs. This TCR was recovered from a boy between 10 and 17 years old in good health and CMV-seronegative. The V gene is TRBV4-1 and the J gene is TRBJ2-7, with TRBD2 matching 12 junction bases. At the DNA level, the sequence is TGCGCCAGCAGCCTCAATCTAGCGGGGGGGAGGGGCGAGCAGTACTTC. The translation is CASSLNLAGGRGEQYF.